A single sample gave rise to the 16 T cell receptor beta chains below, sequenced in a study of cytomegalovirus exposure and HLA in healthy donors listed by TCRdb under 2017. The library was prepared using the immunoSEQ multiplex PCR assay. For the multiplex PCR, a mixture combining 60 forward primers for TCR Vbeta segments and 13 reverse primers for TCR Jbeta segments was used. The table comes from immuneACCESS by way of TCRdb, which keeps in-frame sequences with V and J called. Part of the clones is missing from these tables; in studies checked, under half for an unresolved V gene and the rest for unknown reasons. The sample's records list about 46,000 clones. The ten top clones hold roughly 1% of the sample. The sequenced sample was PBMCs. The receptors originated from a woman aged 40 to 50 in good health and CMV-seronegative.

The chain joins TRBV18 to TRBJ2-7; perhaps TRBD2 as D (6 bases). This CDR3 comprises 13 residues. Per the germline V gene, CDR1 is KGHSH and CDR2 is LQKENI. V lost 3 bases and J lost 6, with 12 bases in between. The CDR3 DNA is TGTGCCAGCTCACCTCCGGGAGTTCCCGAGCAGTACTTC. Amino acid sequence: CASSPPGVPEQYF.

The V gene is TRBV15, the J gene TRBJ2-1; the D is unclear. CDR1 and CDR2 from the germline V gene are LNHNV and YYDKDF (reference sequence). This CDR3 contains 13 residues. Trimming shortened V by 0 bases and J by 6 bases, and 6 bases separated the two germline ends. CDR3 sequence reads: CATSRDPSNEQFF. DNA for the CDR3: TGTGCCACCAGCAGAGATCCCAGCAATGAGCAGTTCTTC.

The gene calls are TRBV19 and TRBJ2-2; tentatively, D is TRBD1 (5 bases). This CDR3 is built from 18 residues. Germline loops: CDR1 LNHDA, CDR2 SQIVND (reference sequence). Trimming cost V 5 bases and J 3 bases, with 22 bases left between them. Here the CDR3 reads CASSDSILGEVDTGELFF. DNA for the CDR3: TGTGCCAGTAGTGACAGCATATTAGGAGAAGTCGACACCGGGGAGCTGTTTTTT.

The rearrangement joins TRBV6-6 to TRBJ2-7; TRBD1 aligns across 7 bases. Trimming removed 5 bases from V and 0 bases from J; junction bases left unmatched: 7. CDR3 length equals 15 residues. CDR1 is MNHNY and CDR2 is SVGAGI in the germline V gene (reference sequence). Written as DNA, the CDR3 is TGTGCCAGCAGTGCCGGGACAGCGATCTCCTACGAGCAGTACTTC. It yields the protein CASSAGTAISYEQYF.

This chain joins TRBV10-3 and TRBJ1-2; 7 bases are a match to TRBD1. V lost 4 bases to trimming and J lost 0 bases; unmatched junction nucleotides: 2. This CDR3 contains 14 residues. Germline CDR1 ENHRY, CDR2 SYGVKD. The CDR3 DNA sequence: TGTGCCATCAGTGCTCAGGGGGCTAACTATGGCTACACCTTC. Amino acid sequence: CAISAQGANYGYTF.

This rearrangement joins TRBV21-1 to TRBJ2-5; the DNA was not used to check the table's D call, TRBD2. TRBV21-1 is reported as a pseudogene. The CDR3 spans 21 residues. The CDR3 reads CASSKASPWTSGRGSKETQYF. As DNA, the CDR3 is TGTGCCAGCAGCAAAGCCTCCCCTTGGACTAGCGGGAGAGGTAGTAAAGAGACCCAGTACTTC.

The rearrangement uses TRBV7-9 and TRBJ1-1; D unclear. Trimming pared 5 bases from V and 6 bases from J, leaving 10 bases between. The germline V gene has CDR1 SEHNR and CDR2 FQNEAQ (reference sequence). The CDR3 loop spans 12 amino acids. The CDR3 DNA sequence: TGTGCCAGCAGCGTATGGGCTGCTGAAGCTTTCTTT. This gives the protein CASSVWAAEAFF.

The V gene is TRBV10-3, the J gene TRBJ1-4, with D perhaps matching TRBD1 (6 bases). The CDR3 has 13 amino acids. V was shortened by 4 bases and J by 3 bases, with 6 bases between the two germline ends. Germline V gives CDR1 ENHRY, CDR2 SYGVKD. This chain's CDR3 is CAISGTANEKLFF. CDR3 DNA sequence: TGTGCCATCAGTGGGACAGCTAATGAAAAACTGTTTTTT.

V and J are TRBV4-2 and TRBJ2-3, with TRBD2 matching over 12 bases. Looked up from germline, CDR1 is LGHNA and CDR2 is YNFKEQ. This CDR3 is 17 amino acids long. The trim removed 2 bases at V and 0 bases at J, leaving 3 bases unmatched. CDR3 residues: CASSQTGTSGSTDTQYF. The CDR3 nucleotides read TGTGCCAGCAGCCAAACGGGGACTAGCGGGAGCACAGATACGCAGTATTTT.

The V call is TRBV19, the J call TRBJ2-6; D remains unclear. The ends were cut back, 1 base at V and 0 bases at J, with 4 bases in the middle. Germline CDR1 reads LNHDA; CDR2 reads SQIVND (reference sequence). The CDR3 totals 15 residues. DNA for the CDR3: TGTGCCAGTAGTATAGTACTCTCTGGGGCCAACGTCCTGACTTTC. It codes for CASSIVLSGANVLTF.

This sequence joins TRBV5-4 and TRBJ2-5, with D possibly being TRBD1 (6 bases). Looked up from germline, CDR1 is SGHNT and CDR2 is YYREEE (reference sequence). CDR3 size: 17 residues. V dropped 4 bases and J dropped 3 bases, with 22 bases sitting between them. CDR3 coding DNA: TGTGCCAGCAGCCCCCCTGGACAGCCCGAAGATAAAGAGACCCAGTACTTC. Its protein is CASSPPGQPEDKETQYF. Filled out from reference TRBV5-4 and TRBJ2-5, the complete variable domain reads ETGVTQSPTHLIKTRGQQVTLRCSSQSGHNTVSWYQQALGQGPQFIFQYYREEENGRGNFPPRFSGLQFPNYSSELNVNALELDDSALYLCASSPPGQPEDKETQYFGPGTRLLVL.

The CDR3 nucleotides are TGTGCCAGCGACGGGGGCTACGAGCAGTACTTC. Protein: CASDGGYEQYF. The rearrangement uses TRBV28 and TRBJ2-7; tentatively, D is TRBD2 (6 bases). Germline CDR1 is MDHEN and CDR2 is SYDVKM. V gave up 8 bases and J gave up 3 bases, with 8 bases separating them. CDR3 size: 11 residues.

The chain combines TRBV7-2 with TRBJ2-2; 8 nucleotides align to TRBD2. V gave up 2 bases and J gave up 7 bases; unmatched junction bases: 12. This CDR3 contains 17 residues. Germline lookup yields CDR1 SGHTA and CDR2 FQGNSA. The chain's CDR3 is CASSLPGRALLNGELFF. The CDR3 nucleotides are TGTGCCAGCAGCTTACCCGGGAGGGCCCTTCTGAACGGGGAGCTGTTTTTT.

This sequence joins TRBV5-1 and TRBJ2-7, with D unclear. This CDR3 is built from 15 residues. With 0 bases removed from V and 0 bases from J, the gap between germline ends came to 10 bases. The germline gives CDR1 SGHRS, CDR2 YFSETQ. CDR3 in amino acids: CASSLGESYSYEQYF. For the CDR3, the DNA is TGCGCCAGCAGCTTGGGCGAGTCTTACTCCTACGAGCAGTACTTC. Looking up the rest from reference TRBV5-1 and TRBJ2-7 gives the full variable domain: KAGVTQTPRYLIKTRGQQVTLSCSPISGHRSVSWYQQTPGQGLQFLFEYFSETQRNKGNFPGRFSGRQFSNSRSEMNVSTLELGDSALYLCASSLGESYSYEQYFGPGTRLTVT.

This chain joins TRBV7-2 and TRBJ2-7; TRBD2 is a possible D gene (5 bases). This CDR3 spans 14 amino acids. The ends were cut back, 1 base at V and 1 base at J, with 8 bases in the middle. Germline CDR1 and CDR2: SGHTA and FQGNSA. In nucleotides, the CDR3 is TGTGCCAGCAGCTTAGACCCGGGATCCTACGAGCAGTACTTC. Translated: CASSLDPGSYEQYF.

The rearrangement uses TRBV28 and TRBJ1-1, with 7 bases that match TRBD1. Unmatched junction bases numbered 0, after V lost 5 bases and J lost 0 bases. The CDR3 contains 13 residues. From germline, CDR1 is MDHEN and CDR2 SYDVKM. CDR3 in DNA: TGTGCCAGCAGTGGGACAGTGAACACTGAAGCTTTCTTT. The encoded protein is CASSGTVNTEAFF.